A selection of T cell receptor beta chains follows, all from one sample in a study of regulatory T cells in long-lasting Graves disease. TCRdb redid the calling of the multiplex PCR reads with MiXCR, one entry per CDR3 protein. This sample has 530,000 or so distinct CDR3 sequences, with roughly 15% found just once. Separately, the same data were catalogued under a study of T cells in Graves' hyperthyroidism and ophthalmopathy.

Material: peripheral blood mononuclear cells (PBMCs), obtained at new diagnosis, from a patient treated with antithyroid drugs. These receptors originate from a man aged 18 to 29 with Graves disease. CDR3s include the opening cysteine and the closing phenylalanine or tryptophan. A D gene is named only where the DNA matches it firmly. For some rows the clone size is stated as once, few or many, or as a class when expanded; others skip it.

abundance | j_gene | v_gene | d_gene | CDR3nt | CDR3aa
few | TRBJ1-6 | TRBV6-2/TRBV6-3 | - | TGTGCCACACGGACTAATTCACCCCTCCACTTT | CATRTNSPLHF
- | TRBJ2-7 | TRBV2 | TRBD1 | TGTGCCAGCCGGACGACAGGGAACGGCTACGAGCAGTACTTC | CASRTTGNGYEQYF
many | TRBJ2-1 | TRBV2 | - | TGTGCCAGCACCCGTCACCTAACTTCCTACAATGAGCAGTTCTTC | CASTRHLTSYNEQFF
many | TRBJ2-5 | TRBV7-3 | - | TGTGCCAGCAGCCTAGGGGTCCGAGAGACCCAGTACTTC | CASSLGVRETQYF
many | TRBJ2-7 | TRBV28 | TRBD2 | TGTGCCAGCAGTTTATTAGCGGGAGGGGAGCAGTACTTC | CASSLLAGGEQYF
- | TRBJ1-2 | TRBV3-1 | - | TGTGCCAGCAGCCAAGATCTAAGGGACAATTATGGCTACACCTTC | CASSQDLRDNYGYTF
- | TRBJ2-3 | TRBV2 | TRBD2 | TGTGCCATAGACTTTGGGACTAGCGGGAGATCGTGGGGGACAGATACGCAGTATTTT | CAIDFGTSGRSWGTDTQYF
few | TRBJ2-3 | TRBV20-1 | TRBD2 | TGCAGTGCTAGAGATCACGGCGGGGGGAACACAGATACGCAGTATTTT | CSARDHGGGNTDTQYF
many | TRBJ2-3 | TRBV2 | TRBD2 | TGTGCCAGCAGTGGACTAGCGGGGACCGGATCTGAGTATACGCAGTATTTT | CASSGLAGTGSEYTQYF
many | TRBJ1-1 | TRBV30 | TRBD1 | TGTGCCTGGGCTCCGGACAGGGGGCGCGCCACTGAAGCTTTCTTT | CAWAPDRGRATEAFF
- | TRBJ2-7 | TRBV10-3 | - | TGTGCCATCACCGGGACGGCTGACTACGAGCAGTACTTC | CAITGTADYEQYF
few | TRBJ2-5 | TRBV7-9 | - | TGTGCCAGCAGCTTACTTTTCGGCGGAACCGATCAAGAGACCCAGTACTTC | CASSLLFGGTDQETQYF
- | TRBJ2-1 | TRBV5-1 | TRBD2 | TGCGCCAGCTTTAGCGGGAGCTCCTACAATGAGCAGTTCTTC | CASFSGSSYNEQFF
many | TRBJ2-1 | TRBV27 | TRBD2 | TGTGCCAACAGTTTAGTAGGGACTAGCGGGAGCGGTGAGCAGTTCTTC | CANSLVGTSGSGEQFF
few | TRBJ2-2 | TRBV5-4 | - | TGTGCCAGCAGCATCCCGGGACATATGAACACCGGGGAGCTGTTTTTT | CASSIPGHMNTGELFF
few | TRBJ2-7 | TRBV5-5 | TRBD1 | TGTGCCAGCAGGCCCGTCGGACAGGGGGTCTACGAGCAGTACTTC | CASRPVGQGVYEQYF
- | TRBJ2-1 | TRBV5-6 | TRBD2 | TGTGCCAGCAGCACCCGGTGGACTAGCGGGAATGAGCAGTTCTTC | CASSTRWTSGNEQFF
many | TRBJ2-1 | TRBV6-1 | TRBD2 | TGTGCCAGCAAGGCTAGCGGGTACAATGAGCAGTTCTTC | CASKASGYNEQFF
many | TRBJ2-7 | TRBV29-1 | TRBD1 | TGCAGCGTTGAAGGGGACAGGGGTACCTACGAGCAGTACTTC | CSVEGDRGTYEQYF
- | TRBJ1-1 | TRBV27 | TRBD1 | TGTGCCAGCAGTTTATCAGGGGGCTCAGAAGCTTTCTTT | CASSLSGGSEAFF
once | TRBJ2-2 | TRBV7-2 | - | TGTGCCAGCAGCTTAGAGCCTAACCTCAACACCGGGGAGCTGTTTTTT | CASSLEPNLNTGELFF
few | TRBJ2-7 | TRBV30 | - | TGTGCCTGGAGTGTAGGGCCAGGGATTACCTACGAGCAGTACTTC | CAWSVGPGITYEQYF
many | TRBJ2-1 | TRBV29-1 | TRBD2 | TGCAGCGCCGACGGTATGGGCGGGAGACTGTTCGCTGAGCAGTTCTTC | CSADGMGGRLFAEQFF
many | TRBJ1-4 | TRBV30 | - | TGTGCCTGCTTCGATGAAAAACTGTTTTTT | CACFDEKLFF
- | TRBJ2-7 | TRBV11-2 | TRBD1 | TGTGCCAGCAGGTTGCCGGGACAGGGTGGCGAGCAGTACTTC | CASRLPGQGGEQYF
- | TRBJ1-6 | TRBV11-2 | - | TGTGCCAGCGGCCCCCGAGCGGGGAGCTCCTATAATTCACCCCTCCACTTT | CASGPRAGSSYNSPLHF
- | TRBJ1-2 | TRBV5-1 | - | TGCGCCAGCAGCTCGGACGTCTCCTATGGCTACACCTTC | CASSSDVSYGYTF
- | TRBJ1-3 | TRBV5-1 | - | TGCGCCAGCAGCTTGGGGCAGGGGTTTGGAAACACCATATATTTT | CASSLGQGFGNTIYF
- | TRBJ2-1 | TRBV5-6 | TRBD1 | TGTGCCAGCAGCGCGACAGGGGAGTACAATGAGCAGTTCTTC | CASSATGEYNEQFF
few | TRBJ1-1 | TRBV3-1 | - | TGTGCCAGCAGCCATCGAGGGAAATTGATGAACACTGAAGCTTTCTTT | CASSHRGKLMNTEAFF
many | TRBJ2-1 | TRBV5-1 | - | TGCGCCAGCAGCCACGGGTCTGACGGGAATGAGCAGTTCTTC | CASSHGSDGNEQFF
many | TRBJ2-7 | TRBV27 | - | TGTGCCAGCAGTTTTGGCAGTCAAAACGAGCAGTACTTC | CASSFGSQNEQYF
few | TRBJ2-5 | TRBV6-1 | - | TGTGCCAGCAGTGAACTTGGGGGTGGGGAGACCCAGTACTTC | CASSELGGGETQYF
few | TRBJ2-7 | TRBV5-1 | - | TGCGCCAGCAGCTTGACCAGGGTCGACGAGCAGTACTTC | CASSLTRVDEQYF
- | TRBJ2-7 | TRBV19 | - | TGTGCCAGTAGTATACTCTCCGGGAAAATTACCGAGCAGTACTTC | CASSILSGKITEQYF
few | TRBJ1-2 | TRBV12-3/TRBV12-4 | TRBD1 | TGTGCCAGCAGACCCCCGGGACAGGGGGCCGGCTACACCTTC | CASRPPGQGAGYTF
many | TRBJ2-7 | TRBV6-5 | TRBD1 | TGTGCCAGCAGTTACTCGCACAGGGGTGCTTACGAGCAGTACTTC | CASSYSHRGAYEQYF
many | TRBJ2-7 | TRBV6-2/TRBV6-3 | - | TGTGCCAGCAGTGAATATAGGGGACTGGACGAGCAGTACTTC | CASSEYRGLDEQYF
- | TRBJ2-1 | TRBV20-1 | TRBD2 | TGCAGTGCTAGCCCAGCGGGAGGGCCCAGGGCCTACAATGAGCAGTTCTTC | CSASPAGGPRAYNEQFF
- | TRBJ2-7 | TRBV29-1 | TRBD2 | TGCAGCGTTACCGCGGGAGTAGACGAGCAGTACTTC | CSVTAGVDEQYF
few | TRBJ2-7 | TRBV2 | - | TGTGCCAGCACCCCCTCCGCGGGACAGCCACACGAGCAGTACTTC | CASTPSAGQPHEQYF
many | TRBJ1-2 | TRBV6-2/TRBV6-3 | - | TGTGCCAGCAGTACCCAACAGCTTGGGGATGGCTACACCTTC | CASSTQQLGDGYTF
many | TRBJ2-2 | TRBV30 | - | TGTGCCTGGAGCGTCGGAAACACCGGGGAGCTGTTTTTT | CAWSVGNTGELFF
- | TRBJ1-4 | TRBV20-1 | - | TGCAGTGCCACCGCTATTAATGAAAAACTGTTTTTT | CSATAINEKLFF
many | TRBJ2-1 | TRBV7-9 | TRBD2 | TGTGCCAGCAGCTTAGCTGGCGGGAGTGGTAATGAGCAGTTCTTC | CASSLAGGSGNEQFF